Here is one TCR beta chain with its context. The table came from immunoSEQ multiplex PCR; TCRdb's copy has only in-frame clones and leaves some out. The sample consists of around 81,000 clones, about 85% of them appearing once. Indicated time point: blood 4 weeks post-SBRT, at nephrectomy. Treatment indicated: 15 Gy SBRT to primary tumor, nephrectomy 4 weeks later. This sample is drawn from a study of radiation and T cells in renal cell carcinoma. The sample in question was blood, obtained from a patient whose treatment included radiotherapy and nephrectomy. This sequence originates from a middle-aged man with renal cell carcinoma.

This CDR3 reads CASSFQGAGEAFF. The CDR3 coding sequence is TGTGCCAGCAGCTTTCAGGGGGCCGGTGAAGCTTTCTTT. The V and J genes are TRBV5-4 and TRBJ1-1; 8 bases align to TRBD1. V dropped 2 bases and J dropped 7; count of bases not matched to a gene: 4. The V gene's germline CDR1 is SGHNT and CDR2 YYREEE (reference sequence). The CDR3 has 13 residues.